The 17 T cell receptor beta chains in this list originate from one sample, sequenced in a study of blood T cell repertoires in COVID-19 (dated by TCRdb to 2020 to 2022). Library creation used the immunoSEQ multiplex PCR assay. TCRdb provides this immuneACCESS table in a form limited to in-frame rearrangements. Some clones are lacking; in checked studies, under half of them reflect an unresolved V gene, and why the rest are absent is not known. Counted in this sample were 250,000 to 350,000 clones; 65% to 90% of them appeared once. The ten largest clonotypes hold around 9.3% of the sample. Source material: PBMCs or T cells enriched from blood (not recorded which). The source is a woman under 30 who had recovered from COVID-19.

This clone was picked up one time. The chain's CDR3 is CASSLRQQETQYF. CDR3 coding DNA: TGTGCCAGCAGCTTACGACAACAAGAGACCCAGTACTTC. This rearrangement joins TRBV5-4 to TRBJ2-5; unclear D gene. Germline lookup yields CDR1 SGHNT and CDR2 YYREEE (reference sequence). Trimming pared 2 bases from V and 2 bases from J, leaving 7 bases between. This CDR3 comprises 13 residues.

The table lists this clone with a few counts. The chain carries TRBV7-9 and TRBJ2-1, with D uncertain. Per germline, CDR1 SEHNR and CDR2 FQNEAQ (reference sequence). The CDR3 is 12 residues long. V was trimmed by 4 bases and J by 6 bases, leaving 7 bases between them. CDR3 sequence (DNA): TGTGCCAGCAGCTACGGTGCCAATGAGCAGTTCTTC. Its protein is CASSYGANEQFF. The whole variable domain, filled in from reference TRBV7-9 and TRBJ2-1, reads DTGVSQNPRHKITKRGQNVTFRCDPISEHNRLYWYRQTLGQGPEFLTYFQNEAQLEKSRLLSDRFSAERPKGSFSTLEIQRTEQGDSAMYLCASSYGANEQFFGPGTRLTVL.

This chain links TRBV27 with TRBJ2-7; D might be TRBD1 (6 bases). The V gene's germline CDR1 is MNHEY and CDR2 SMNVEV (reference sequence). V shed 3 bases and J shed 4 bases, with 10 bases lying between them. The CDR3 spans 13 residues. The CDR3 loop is CASSLGRGYEQYF. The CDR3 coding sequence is TGTGCCAGCAGTTTGGGTAGGGGGTACGAGCAGTACTTC.

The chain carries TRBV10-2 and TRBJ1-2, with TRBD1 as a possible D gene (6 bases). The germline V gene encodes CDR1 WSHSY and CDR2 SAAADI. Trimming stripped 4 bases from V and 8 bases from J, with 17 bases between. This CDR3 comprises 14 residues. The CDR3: CASSARSQGSGYTF. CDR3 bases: TGCGCCAGCAGTGCGAGGTCACAGGGTAGCGGCTACACCTTC.

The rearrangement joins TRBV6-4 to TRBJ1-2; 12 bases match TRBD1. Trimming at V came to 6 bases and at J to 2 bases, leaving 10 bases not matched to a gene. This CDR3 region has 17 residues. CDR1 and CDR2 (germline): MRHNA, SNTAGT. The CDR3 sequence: CASSAGTGGAGNYGYTF. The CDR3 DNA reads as TGTGCCAGCAGCGCCGGGACAGGGGGCGCGGGGAACTATGGCTACACCTTC.

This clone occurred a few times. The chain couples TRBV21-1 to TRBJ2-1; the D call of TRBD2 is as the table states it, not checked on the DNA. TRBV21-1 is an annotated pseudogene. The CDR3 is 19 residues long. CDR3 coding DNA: TGTGCCAGCAGCAAAGCCCCCGGGACTTTGAGACTAACCTACAATGAGCAGTTCTTC. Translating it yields CASSKAPGTLRLTYNEQFF.

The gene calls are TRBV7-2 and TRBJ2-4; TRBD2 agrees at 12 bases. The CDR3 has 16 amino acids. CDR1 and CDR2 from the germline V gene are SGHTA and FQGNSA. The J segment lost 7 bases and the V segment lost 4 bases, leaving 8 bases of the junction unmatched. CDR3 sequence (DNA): TGTGCCAGCAGCTATCTGCGGACTAGCGGGGCCAACATTCAGTACTTC. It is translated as CASSYLRTSGANIQYF.

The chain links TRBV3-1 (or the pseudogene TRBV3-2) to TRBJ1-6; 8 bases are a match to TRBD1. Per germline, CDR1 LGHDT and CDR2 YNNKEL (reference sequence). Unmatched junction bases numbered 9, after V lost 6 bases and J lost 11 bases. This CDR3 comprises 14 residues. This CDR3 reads CASRGTGLFPPLHF. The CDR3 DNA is TGTGCCAGCAGGGGGACAGGACTATTTCCACCCCTCCACTTT.

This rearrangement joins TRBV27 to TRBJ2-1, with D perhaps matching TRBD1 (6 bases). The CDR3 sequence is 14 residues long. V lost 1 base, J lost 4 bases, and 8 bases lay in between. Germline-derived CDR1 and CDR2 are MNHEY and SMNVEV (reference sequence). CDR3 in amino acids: CASSLWGLYNEQFF. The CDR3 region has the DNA TGTGCCAGCAGTTTATGGGGGCTATACAATGAGCAGTTCTTC.

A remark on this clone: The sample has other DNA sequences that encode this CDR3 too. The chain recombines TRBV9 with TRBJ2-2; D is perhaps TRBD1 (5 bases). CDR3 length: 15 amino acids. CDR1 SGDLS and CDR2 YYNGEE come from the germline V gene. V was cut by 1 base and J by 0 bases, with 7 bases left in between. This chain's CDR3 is CASSVQGTNTGELFF. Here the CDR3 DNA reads TGTGCCAGCAGCGTACAGGGTACGAACACCGGGGAGCTGTTTTTT.

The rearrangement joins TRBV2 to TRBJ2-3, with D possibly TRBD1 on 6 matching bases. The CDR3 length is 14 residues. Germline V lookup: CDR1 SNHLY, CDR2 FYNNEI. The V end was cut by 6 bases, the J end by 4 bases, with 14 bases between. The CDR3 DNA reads TGTGCCAGCAGGGTACAGGGTAGCGCAGATACGCAGTATTTT. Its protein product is CASRVQGSADTQYF.

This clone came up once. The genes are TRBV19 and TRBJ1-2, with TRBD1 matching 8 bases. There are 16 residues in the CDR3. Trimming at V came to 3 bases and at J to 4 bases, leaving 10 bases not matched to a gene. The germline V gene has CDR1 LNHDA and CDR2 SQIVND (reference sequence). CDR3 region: CASSMTRDRPPYGYTF. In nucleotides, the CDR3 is TGTGCCAGTAGTATGACCCGGGACAGGCCACCCTATGGCTACACCTTC.

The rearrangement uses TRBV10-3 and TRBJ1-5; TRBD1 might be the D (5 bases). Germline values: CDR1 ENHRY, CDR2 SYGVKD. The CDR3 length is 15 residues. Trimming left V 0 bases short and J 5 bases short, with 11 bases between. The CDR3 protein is CAISESGGVYQPQHF. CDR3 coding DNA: TGTGCCATCAGTGAGTCAGGAGGGGTATATCAGCCCCAGCATTTT.

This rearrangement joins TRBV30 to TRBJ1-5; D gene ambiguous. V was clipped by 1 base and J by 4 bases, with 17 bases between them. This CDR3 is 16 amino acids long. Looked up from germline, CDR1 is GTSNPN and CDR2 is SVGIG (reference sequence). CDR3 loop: CAWSGGTVAGNQPQHF. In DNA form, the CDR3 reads TGTGCCTGGAGTGGGGGAACAGTAGCGGGGAATCAGCCCCAGCATTTT.

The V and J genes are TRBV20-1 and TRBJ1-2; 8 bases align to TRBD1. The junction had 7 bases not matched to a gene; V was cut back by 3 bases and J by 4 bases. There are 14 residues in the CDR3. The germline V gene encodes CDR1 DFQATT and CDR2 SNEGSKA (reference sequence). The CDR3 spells CSASVGDRLYGYTF. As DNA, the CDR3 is TGCAGTGCTAGTGTAGGGGACAGGCTCTATGGCTACACCTTC.

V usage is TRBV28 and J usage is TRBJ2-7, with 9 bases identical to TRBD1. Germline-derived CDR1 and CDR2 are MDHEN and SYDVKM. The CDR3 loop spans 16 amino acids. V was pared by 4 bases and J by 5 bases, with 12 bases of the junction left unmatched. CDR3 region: CASSSPGTGWVDEQYF. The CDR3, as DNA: TGTGCCAGCAGTTCCCCCGGGACAGGGTGGGTAGACGAGCAGTACTTC.

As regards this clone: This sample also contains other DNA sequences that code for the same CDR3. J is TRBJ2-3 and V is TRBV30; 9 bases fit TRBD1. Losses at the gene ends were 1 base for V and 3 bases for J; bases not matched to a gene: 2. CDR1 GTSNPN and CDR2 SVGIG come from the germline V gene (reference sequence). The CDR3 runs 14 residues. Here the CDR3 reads CAWSEGQGTDTQYF. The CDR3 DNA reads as TGTGCCTGGAGTGAGGGACAGGGAACAGATACGCAGTATTTT.